This is a list of T cell receptor beta chains from one sample in a study of blood T cell repertoires in COVID-19. Here immunoSEQ multiplex PCR was the method, and the copy in TCRdb shows in-frame clones only, minus some. The sample shows about 250,000 clones, around 80% of them seen only once. Sequenced sample: PBMCs or T cells enriched from blood (not recorded which). The receptors were sampled from a middle-aged man who had been exposed to COVID-19. CDR3s include the opening cysteine and the closing phenylalanine or tryptophan. Fields, in order: V gene, J gene, clone size, D gene, CDR3 protein, CDR3 DNA. The D gene is left open where the match is weak. Only some rows state a clone size, as once, few, many or a class for expanded clones.

TRBV3-1/TRBV3-2,TRBJ1-5,-,TRBD1,CASSQQGENQPQHF,TGTGCCAGCAGCCAACAGGGGGAAAATCAGCCCCAGCATTTT
TRBV4-2,TRBJ2-6,-,TRBD2,CASSQEGTSSYSGANVLTF,TGTGCCAGCAGCCAAGAGGGGACTAGCTCCTACTCTGGGGCCAACGTCCTGACTTTC
TRBV18,TRBJ2-2,-,TRBD1,CASSRDRMAGELFF,TGTGCCAGCTCACGGGACAGAATGGCCGGGGAGCTGTTTTTT
TRBV4-2,TRBJ2-1,-,TRBD2,CASSQRGGGGRAVNEQFF,TGTGCCAGCAGCCAAAGGGGGGGCGGCGGGAGGGCCGTCAATGAGCAGTTCTTC
TRBV30,TRBJ1-2,-,-,CAWSVQENYGYTF,TGTGCCTGGAGTGTACAGGAAAACTATGGCTACACCTTC
TRBV30,TRBJ2-1,-,TRBD2,CAWSELAWDEQFF,TGTGCCTGGAGCGAACTAGCGTGGGATGAGCAGTTCTTC
TRBV6-5,TRBJ1-1,few,-,CASRGARSEAFF,TGTGCCAGCAGAGGGGCGCGGTCTGAAGCTTTCTTT
TRBV28,TRBJ2-2,-,TRBD1,CASRGTANTGELFF,TGTGCCAGCAGGGGGACAGCGAACACCGGGGAGCTGTTTTTT
TRBV5-1,TRBJ2-3,-,-,CASSLSSRQNTQYF,TGCGCCAGCAGCCTCAGTTCAAGACAAAATACGCAGTATTTT
TRBV3-1/TRBV3-2,TRBJ2-7,few,-,CASSHTEYEQYF,TGTGCCAGCAGCCATACAGAGTACGAGCAGTACTTC
TRBV2,TRBJ1-2,-,TRBD1,CAATRGGADYGYTF,TGTGCCGCCACCCGAGGGGGCGCCGACTATGGCTACACCTTC
TRBV6-5,TRBJ1-1,-,TRBD1,CASSYGTGFQAFF,TGTGCCAGCAGTTACGGGACAGGGTTTCAAGCTTTCTTT
TRBV30,TRBJ1-3,few,-,CACRGNTIYF,TGTGCCTGCAGGGGAAACACCATATATTTT
TRBV18,TRBJ2-1,-,-,CASSEMESRLRNEQFF,TGTGCCAGCTCCGAAATGGAAAGTCGCCTGAGGAATGAGCAGTTCTTC
TRBV11-2,TRBJ1-1,-,-,CASSLVFGGSAEAFF,TGTGCCAGCAGCTTAGTATTTGGGGGGTCCGCTGAAGCTTTCTTT
TRBV7-3,TRBJ2-2,-,TRBD1,CASSPNFAGTGTTGELFF,TGTGCCAGCAGCCCCAACTTCGCCGGGACAGGGACGACCGGGGAGCTGTTTTTT
TRBV24-1,TRBJ2-2,-,-,CATFRTHTGELFF,TGTGCCACCTTCCGAACTCACACCGGGGAGCTGTTTTTT
TRBV7-3,TRBJ2-7,-,TRBD2,CASSEAGGSGEQYF,TGTGCCAGCAGCGAAGCGGGAGGATCTGGTGAGCAGTACTTC
TRBV29-1,TRBJ1-1,-,TRBD1,CSVGDRVDTEAFF,TGCAGCGTTGGCGACAGGGTAGACACTGAAGCTTTCTTT
TRBV7-3,TRBJ2-1,-,-,CASSSLPRGEQFF,TGTGCCAGCAGCTCCCTTCCTAGGGGTGAGCAGTTCTTC
TRBV18,TRBJ1-4,once,-,CASSPYESRVEKLFF,TGTGCCAGCTCACCATACGAAAGCAGGGTTGAGAAACTGTTTTTT
TRBV15,TRBJ2-1,-,-,CATSSPQGTEQFF,TGTGCCACCAGCAGTCCGCAGGGCACTGAGCAGTTCTTC
TRBV13,TRBJ1-1,-,-,CASSPAWTDAAEAFF,TGTGCCAGCAGCCCAGCCTGGACAGATGCCGCTGAAGCTTTCTTT
TRBV7-2,TRBJ2-7,-,-,CASSFWYSESYEQYF,TGTGCCAGCAGCTTTTGGTATAGCGAGTCCTACGAGCAGTACTTC
TRBV21-1,TRBJ2-2,-,-,CASSPEEGVCTGELFF,TGTGCCAGCAGCCCCGAGGAAGGGGTCTGCACCGGGGAGCTGTTTTTT
TRBV7-2,TRBJ1-2,-,TRBD1,CASSPGTGNRLNYGYTF,TGTGCCAGCAGCCCCGGGACAGGAAACAGGTTAAACTATGGCTACACCTTC
TRBV27,TRBJ1-2,-,-,CASSPRDGWRGGYTF,TGTGCCAGCAGTCCTCGGGACGGCTGGAGGGGTGGCTACACCTTC
TRBV7-6,TRBJ2-3,-,-,CASSSMGADTQYF,TGTGCCAGCAGCTCGATGGGGGCCGATACGCAGTATTTT
TRBV19,TRBJ1-5,-,-,CASGRQSNQPQHF,TGTGCCAGTGGGCGACAGAGCAATCAGCCCCAGCATTTT
TRBV4-2,TRBJ2-1,once,TRBD2,CASSQEVIRGSLLFNEQFF,TGTGCCAGCAGCCAAGAAGTCATCCGCGGGAGTCTTCTCTTTAATGAGCAGTTCTTC
TRBV14,TRBJ2-7,-,-,CASSQEATYEQYF,TGTGCCAGCAGCCAAGAGGCCACCTACGAGCAGTACTTC
TRBV9,TRBJ1-1,-,-,CASSPSDGFYTEAFF,TGTGCCAGCAGCCCCAGTGACGGGTTTTACACTGAAGCTTTCTTT
TRBV19,TRBJ1-3,-,-,CASSIKGSGNTIYF,TGTGCCAGTAGTATCAAGGGGTCTGGAAACACCATATATTTT
TRBV4-1,TRBJ2-1,-,-,CASSQDLASLSYNEQFF,TGCGCCAGCAGCCAAGATCTGGCTAGCCTGTCCTACAATGAGCAGTTCTTC
TRBV28,TRBJ1-1,-,-,CASSLGAGLSRTEAFF,TGTGCCAGCAGTCTGGGGGCAGGCCTCTCTCGAACTGAAGCTTTCTTT
TRBV12-3/TRBV12-4,TRBJ1-5,-,-,CASRPGSQPQHF,TGTGCCAGCAGACCAGGGTCTCAGCCCCAGCATTTT
TRBV9,TRBJ2-2,-,-,CASSDHQTGELFF,TGTGCCAGCAGCGACCACCAGACCGGGGAGCTGTTTTTT
TRBV30,TRBJ1-1,-,TRBD1,CAWSVFGQVNTEAFF,TGTGCCTGGAGTGTCTTCGGACAGGTGAACACTGAAGCTTTCTTT
TRBV25-1,TRBJ1-2,once,TRBD1,CASSAGQGLSGYTF,TGTGCCAGCAGTGCCGGACAGGGATTGAGTGGCTACACCTTC
TRBV21-1,TRBJ1-5,once,-,CARAGGLNQPQHF,TGTGCCAGAGCGGGAGGGCTGAATCAGCCCCAGCATTTT
TRBV29-1,TRBJ1-1,few,TRBD1,CSATGGVRAEAFF,TGCAGCGCGACAGGGGGCGTTAGGGCTGAAGCTTTCTTT
TRBV7-2,TRBJ1-2,few,-,CASSLSGIYGYTF,TGTGCCAGCAGCTTGTCCGGGATCTATGGCTACACCTTC
TRBV7-3,TRBJ2-7,-,TRBD2,CASSLLAGRSYEQYF,TGTGCCAGCAGCCTACTAGCGGGTCGCTCCTACGAGCAGTACTTC
TRBV27,TRBJ1-4,-,TRBD1,CASSSQGAGEKLFF,TGTGCCAGCAGTTCCCAGGGGGCGGGTGAAAAACTGTTTTTT
TRBV11-3,TRBJ1-2,-,-,CASSLSQIYGYTF,TGTGCCAGCAGCTTGTCCCAGATATATGGCTACACCTTC
TRBV14,TRBJ1-1,-,TRBD1,CASSLDRGRTEAFF,TGTGCCAGCAGCCTGGACAGGGGGCGGACTGAAGCTTTCTTT
TRBV28,TRBJ1-1,-,TRBD1,CASSSRRDREFGTEAFF,TGTGCCAGCAGTTCCCGTCGGGACAGGGAGTTTGGCACTGAAGCTTTCTTT
TRBV6-5,TRBJ1-2,-,-,CASSQQGWGGYTF,TGTGCCAGCAGTCAACAGGGCTGGGGAGGCTACACCTTC
TRBV11-2,TRBJ1-1,many,TRBD1,CASSPGQIMNTEAFF,TGTGCCAGCAGCCCGGGACAGATAATGAACACTGAAGCTTTCTTT
TRBV19,TRBJ2-7,-,-,CASSTDRSYEQYF,TGTGCCAGTAGCACCGACAGATCTTACGAGCAGTACTTC
TRBV5-1,TRBJ1-1,-,-,CASSLLARAEAFF,TGCGCCAGCAGCTTGCTGGCCAGGGCTGAAGCTTTCTTT
TRBV7-3,TRBJ2-3,few,-,CASSSDSSKDTQYF,TGTGCCAGCAGCTCAGACTCTAGCAAAGATACGCAGTATTTT
TRBV5-6,TRBJ2-5,-,TRBD2,CASSYSTSDLTQYF,TGTGCCAGCAGCTATTCGACTAGCGACCTAACCCAGTACTTC
TRBV5-5,TRBJ2-7,-,TRBD2,CASSLGRPGLAIYEQYF,TGTGCCAGCAGCTTGGGACGTCCGGGACTAGCGATCTACGAGCAGTACTTC